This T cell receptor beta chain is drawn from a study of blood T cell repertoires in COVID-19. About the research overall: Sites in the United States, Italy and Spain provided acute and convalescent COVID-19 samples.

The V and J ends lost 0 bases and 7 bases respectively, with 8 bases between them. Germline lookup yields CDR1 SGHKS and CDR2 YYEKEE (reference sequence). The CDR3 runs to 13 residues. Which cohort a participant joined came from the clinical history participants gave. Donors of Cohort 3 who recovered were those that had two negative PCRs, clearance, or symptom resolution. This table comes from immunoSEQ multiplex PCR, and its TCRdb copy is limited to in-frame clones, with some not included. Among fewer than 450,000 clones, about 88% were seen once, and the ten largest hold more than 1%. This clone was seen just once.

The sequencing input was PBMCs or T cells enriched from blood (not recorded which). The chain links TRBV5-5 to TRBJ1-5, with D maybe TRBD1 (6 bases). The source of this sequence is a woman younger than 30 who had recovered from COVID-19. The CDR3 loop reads CASSLAQGQPQHF. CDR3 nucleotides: TGTGCCAGCAGCTTGGCACAGGGCCAGCCCCAGCATTTT.